This T cell receptor beta chain was retrieved from a study of T cell changes during pregnancy in multiple sclerosis. CDR1 is MNHNS, CDR2 SASEGT, per germline. The CDR3 has 14 residues. Trimming took off 1 base at V and 7 bases at J, with 11 bases between the two ends. Clones were read by immunoSEQ multiplex PCR, and TCRdb kept only the in-frame ones, dropping some. The sample lists some 52,000 clones; 85% to 95% were seen once. The source is a female donor with multiple sclerosis, enrolled in a pregnancy study. V and J are TRBV6-1 and TRBJ1-5; a possible D gene is TRBD1 (6 bases). The specimen comprised CD4+ T cells from peripheral blood mononuclear cells, sampled in the third trimester of pregnancy. The CDR3 DNA is TGTGCCAGCAGTGAAGTCACAGGGAGACAGCCCCAGCATTTT. The encoded protein is CASSEVTGRQPQHF.